These T cell receptor beta chains were read from a single sample in a study of blood T cell repertoires in COVID-19. TCRdb's table, derived via immunoSEQ multiplex PCR, lists solely in-frame clones and lacks some. This table has 150,000 to 200,000 clones, around 81% appearing once. The sample taken for sequencing was peripheral blood. The receptor source for this set is a man between 65 and 85 years old with active or convalescent COVID-19. CDR3s include the opening cysteine and the closing phenylalanine or tryptophan.

V: TRBV5-1; CDR3: CASRWTSGGYNEQFF
V: TRBV6-5; CDR3: CASSYGGGAGAFF
V: TRBV6-5; CDR3: CASRFPGQGASEAFF
V: TRBV29-1; CDR3: CSETGGSMETQYF
V: TRBV19; CDR3: CASSARGRTEAFF
V: TRBV4-3; CDR3: CASSHRGYGYTF
V: TRBV30; CDR3: CAWSYRGRGADTQYF
V: TRBV10-1; CDR3: CASSESRDWNTEAFF
V: TRBV7-9; CDR3: CASSPSVSNQPQHF
V: TRBV12-3/TRBV12-4; CDR3: CASNLGHAEKLFF
V: TRBV7-6; CDR3: CASSLAEGDEQFF